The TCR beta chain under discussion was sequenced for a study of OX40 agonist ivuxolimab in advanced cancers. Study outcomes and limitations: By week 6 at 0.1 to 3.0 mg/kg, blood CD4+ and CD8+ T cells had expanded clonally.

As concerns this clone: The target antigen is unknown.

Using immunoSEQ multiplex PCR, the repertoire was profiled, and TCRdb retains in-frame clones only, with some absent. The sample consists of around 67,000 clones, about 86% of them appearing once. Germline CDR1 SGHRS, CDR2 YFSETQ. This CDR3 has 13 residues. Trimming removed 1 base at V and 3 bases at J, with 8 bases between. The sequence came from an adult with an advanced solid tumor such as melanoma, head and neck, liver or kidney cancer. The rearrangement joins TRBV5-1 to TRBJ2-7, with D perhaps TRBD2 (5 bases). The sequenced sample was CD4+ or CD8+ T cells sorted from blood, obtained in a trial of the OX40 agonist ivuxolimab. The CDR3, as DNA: TGCGCCAGCAGCTTGCGGGGAGACTACGAGCAGTACTTC. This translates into CASSLRGDYEQYF.